This note documents a single T cell receptor (beta chain) sequence. How the authors handled the data: Nucleated cell counts were estimated from reference gene primer amplification. The assay was immunoSEQ multiplex PCR, and TCRdb's table has in-frame clones only and misses some. V and J calls and clone size are copied from that table; D and trimming were computed from the DNA. In the table there are approximately 170,000 clones, 70% to 90% of which are singletons. This sample stems from a study of blood T cell repertoires in COVID-19. Study details: There were acute and convalescent COVID-19 samples, and they came from the United States, Italy and Spain. From T cells, B-cell-depleted T cells, or PBMCs came the material, which was cDNA or gDNA.

Looked up from germline, CDR1 is MNHEY and CDR2 is SVGAGI. The V and J ends lost 4 bases and 4 bases respectively, with 11 bases between them. This CDR3 region has 13 residues. The chain joins TRBV6-5 to TRBJ2-7, with a possible D match to TRBD1 (5 bases). The sequenced sample was peripheral blood. The TCR originated in an elderly woman in a cohort sampled during active or convalescent COVID-19. The CDR3 loop is CASSSTVPYEQYV. CDR3 in DNA: TGTGCCAGCAGTTCGACAGTACCATACGAGCAGTACGTC.